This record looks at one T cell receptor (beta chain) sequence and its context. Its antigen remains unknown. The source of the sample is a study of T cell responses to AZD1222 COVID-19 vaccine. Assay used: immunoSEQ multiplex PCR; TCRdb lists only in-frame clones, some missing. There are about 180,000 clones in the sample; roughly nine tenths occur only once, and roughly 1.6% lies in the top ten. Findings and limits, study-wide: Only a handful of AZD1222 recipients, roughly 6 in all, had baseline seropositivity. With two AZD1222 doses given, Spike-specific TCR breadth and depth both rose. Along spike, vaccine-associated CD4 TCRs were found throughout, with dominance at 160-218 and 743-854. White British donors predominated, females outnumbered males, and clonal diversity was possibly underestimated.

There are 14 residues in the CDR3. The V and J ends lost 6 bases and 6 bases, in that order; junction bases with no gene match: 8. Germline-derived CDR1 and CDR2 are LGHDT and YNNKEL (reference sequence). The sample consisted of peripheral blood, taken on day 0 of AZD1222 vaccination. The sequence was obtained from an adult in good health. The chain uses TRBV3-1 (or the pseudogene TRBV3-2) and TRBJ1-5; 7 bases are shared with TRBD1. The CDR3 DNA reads TGTGCCAGCAGTCCCACGACAGGGAGTCAGCCCCAGCATTTT. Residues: CASSPTTGSQPQHF.